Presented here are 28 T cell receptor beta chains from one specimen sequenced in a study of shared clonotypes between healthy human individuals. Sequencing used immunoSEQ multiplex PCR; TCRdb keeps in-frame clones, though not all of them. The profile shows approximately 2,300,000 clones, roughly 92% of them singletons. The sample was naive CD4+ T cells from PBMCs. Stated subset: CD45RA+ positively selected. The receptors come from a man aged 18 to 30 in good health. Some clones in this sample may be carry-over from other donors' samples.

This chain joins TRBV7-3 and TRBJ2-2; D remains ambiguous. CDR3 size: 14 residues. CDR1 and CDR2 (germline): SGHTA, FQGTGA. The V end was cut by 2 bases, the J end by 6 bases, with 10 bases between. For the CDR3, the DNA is TGTGCCAGCAGCTTACTACACTCCGCCGGGGAGCTGTTTTTT. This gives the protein CASSLLHSAGELFF.

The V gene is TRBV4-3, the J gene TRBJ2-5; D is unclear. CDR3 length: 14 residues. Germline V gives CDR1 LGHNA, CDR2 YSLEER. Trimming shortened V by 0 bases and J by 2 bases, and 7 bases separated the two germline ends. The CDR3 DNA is TGCGCCAGCAGCCAAGATGCCTTTCAAGAGACCCAGTACTTC. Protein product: CASSQDAFQETQYF.

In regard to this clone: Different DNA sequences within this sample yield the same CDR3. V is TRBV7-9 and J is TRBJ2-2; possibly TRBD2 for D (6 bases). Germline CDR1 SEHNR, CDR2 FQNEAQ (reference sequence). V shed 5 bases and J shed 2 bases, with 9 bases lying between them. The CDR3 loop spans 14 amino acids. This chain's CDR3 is CASSRDSNTGELFF. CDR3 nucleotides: TGTGCCAGCAGCCGGGACTCCAACACCGGGGAGCTGTTTTTT.

The CDR3 DNA is TGCGCCAGCAGCTTGGCCCTAGGCAATGAGCAGTTCTTC. The encoded protein is CASSLALGNEQFF. The J gene is TRBJ2-1, the V gene TRBV5-1; D ambiguous. Looked up from germline, CDR1 is SGHRS and CDR2 is YFSETQ. The CDR3 is 13 amino acids. V lost 0 bases and J 6 bases, leaving 7 bases between the germline ends.

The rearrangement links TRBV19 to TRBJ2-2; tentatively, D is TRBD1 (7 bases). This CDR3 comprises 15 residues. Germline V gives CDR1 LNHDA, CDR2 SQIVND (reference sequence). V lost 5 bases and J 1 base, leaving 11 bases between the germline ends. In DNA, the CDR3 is TGTGCCAGTAGTGCGGGACAGCTGAACACCGGGGAGCTGTTTTTT. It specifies CASSAGQLNTGELFF. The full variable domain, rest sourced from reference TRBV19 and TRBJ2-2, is DGGITQSPKYLFRKEGQNVTLSCEQNLNHDAMYWYRQDPGQGLRLIYYSQIVNDFQKGDIAEGYSVSREKKESFPLTVTSAQKNPTAFYLCASSAGQLNTGELFFGEGSRLTVL.

The CDR3 region is CASSLGVQALGNTEAFF. For the CDR3, the DNA is TGTGCCAGCAGCTTGGGAGTACAGGCCCTCGGGAACACTGAAGCTTTCTTT. The genes are TRBV5-8 and TRBJ1-1, with D perhaps matching TRBD1 (5 bases). Per germline, CDR1 SGHTS and CDR2 YDEGEE. The CDR3 runs 17 residues. V was cut by 0 bases and J by 1 base, with 16 bases left in between. Looking up the rest from reference TRBV5-8 and TRBJ1-1 gives the full variable domain: EAGVTQSPTHLIKTRGQQATLRCSPISGHTSVYWYQQALGLGLQFLLWYDEGEERNRGNFPPRFSGRQFPNYSSELNVNALELEDSALYLCASSLGVQALGNTEAFFGQGTRLTVV.

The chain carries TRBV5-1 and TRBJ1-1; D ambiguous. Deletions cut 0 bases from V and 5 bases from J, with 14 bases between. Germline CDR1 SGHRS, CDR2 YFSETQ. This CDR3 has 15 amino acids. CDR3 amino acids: CASSLAWLEGTEAFF. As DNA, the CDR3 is TGCGCCAGCAGCTTGGCCTGGTTGGAGGGAACTGAAGCTTTCTTT.

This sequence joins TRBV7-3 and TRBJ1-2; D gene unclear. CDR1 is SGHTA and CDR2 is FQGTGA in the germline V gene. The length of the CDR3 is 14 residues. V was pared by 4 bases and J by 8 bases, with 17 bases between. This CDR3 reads CASSSLASGDGYTF. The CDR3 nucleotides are TGTGCCAGCAGCTCCTTGGCGTCCGGTGACGGCTACACCTTC.

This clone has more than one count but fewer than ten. Here the CDR3 DNA reads TGTGCCAGCAGCAACCGGGACAGAGATGGCTACACCTTC. Protein: CASSNRDRDGYTF. This sequence joins TRBV11-3 and TRBJ1-2, with 7 positions matching TRBD1. The V segment lost 5 bases and the J segment 6 bases; nucleotides outside the gene matches: 6. The CDR3 has 13 residues. CDR1 and CDR2 from the germline V gene are SGHNT and YENEEA.

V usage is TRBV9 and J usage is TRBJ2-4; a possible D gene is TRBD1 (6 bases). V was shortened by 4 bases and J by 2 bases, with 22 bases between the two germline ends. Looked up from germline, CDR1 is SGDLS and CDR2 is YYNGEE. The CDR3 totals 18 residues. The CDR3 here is CASSPSSTQTGTKNIQYF. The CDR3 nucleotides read TGTGCCAGCAGCCCATCCTCAACGCAAACAGGGACCAAAAACATTCAGTACTTC.

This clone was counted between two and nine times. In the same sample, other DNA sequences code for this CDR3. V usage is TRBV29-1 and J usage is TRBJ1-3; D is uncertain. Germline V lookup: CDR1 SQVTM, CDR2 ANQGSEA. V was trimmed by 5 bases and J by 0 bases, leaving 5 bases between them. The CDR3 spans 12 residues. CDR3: CSVRSSGNTIYF. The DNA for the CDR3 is TGCAGCGTTCGCAGCTCTGGAAACACCATATATTTT.

In nucleotides, the CDR3 is TGTGCCAGCAGCCAAGTGGGGGCGGGGCCGGGGCAGTACTTC. This encodes CASSQVGAGPGQYF. The chain recombines TRBV4-2 with TRBJ2-7; D is perhaps TRBD1 or TRBD2 (6 bases each). Germline lookup yields CDR1 LGHNA and CDR2 YNFKEQ. The CDR3 has 14 residues. Trimming pared 1 base from V and 9 bases from J, leaving 16 bases between.

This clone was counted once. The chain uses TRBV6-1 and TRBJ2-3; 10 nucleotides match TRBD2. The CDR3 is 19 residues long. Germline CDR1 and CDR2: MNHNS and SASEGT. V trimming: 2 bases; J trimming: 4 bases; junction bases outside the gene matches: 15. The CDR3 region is CASSEPHLRVAGGADTQYF. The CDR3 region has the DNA TGTGCCAGCAGTGAACCCCACCTTCGGGTAGCGGGAGGCGCAGATACGCAGTATTTT.

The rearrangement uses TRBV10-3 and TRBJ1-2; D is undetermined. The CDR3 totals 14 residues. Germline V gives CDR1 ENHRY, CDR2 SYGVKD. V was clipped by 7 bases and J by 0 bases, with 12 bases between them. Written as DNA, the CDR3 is TGTGCCATCAATAGGGCTTTCTCTAACTATGGCTACACCTTC. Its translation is CAINRAFSNYGYTF.

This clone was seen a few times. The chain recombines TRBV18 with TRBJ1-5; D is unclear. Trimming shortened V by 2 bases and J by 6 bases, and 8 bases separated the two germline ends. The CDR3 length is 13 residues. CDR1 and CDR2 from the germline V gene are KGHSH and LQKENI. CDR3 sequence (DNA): TGTGCCAGCTCACCAGGGTATGGTCAGCCCCAGCATTTT. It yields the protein CASSPGYGQPQHF. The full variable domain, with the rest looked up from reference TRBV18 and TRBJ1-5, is NAGVMQNPRHLVRRRGQEARLRCSPMKGHSHVYWYRQLPEEGLKFMVYLQKENIIDESGMPKERFSAEFPKEGPSILRIQQVVRGDSAAYFCASSPGYGQPQHFGDGTRLSIL.

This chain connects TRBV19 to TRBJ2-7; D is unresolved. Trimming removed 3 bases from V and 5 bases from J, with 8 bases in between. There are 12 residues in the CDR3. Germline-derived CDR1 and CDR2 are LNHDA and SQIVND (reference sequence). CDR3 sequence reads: CASSIKRDEQYF. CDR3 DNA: TGTGCCAGTAGTATTAAGCGCGACGAGCAGTACTTC.

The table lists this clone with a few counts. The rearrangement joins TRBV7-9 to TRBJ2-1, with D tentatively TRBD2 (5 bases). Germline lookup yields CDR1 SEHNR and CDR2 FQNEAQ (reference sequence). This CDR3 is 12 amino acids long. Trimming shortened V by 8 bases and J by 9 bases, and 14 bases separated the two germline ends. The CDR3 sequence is CASATQAGEQFF. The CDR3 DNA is TGTGCCAGCGCCACCCAGGCGGGTGAGCAGTTCTTC.

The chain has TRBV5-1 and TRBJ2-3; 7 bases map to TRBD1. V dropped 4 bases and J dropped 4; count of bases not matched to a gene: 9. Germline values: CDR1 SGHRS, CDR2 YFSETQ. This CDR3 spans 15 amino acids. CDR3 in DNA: TGCGCCAGCAGCGCGCAGGGGGAAGGGGCAGATACGCAGTATTTT. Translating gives CASSAQGEGADTQYF.

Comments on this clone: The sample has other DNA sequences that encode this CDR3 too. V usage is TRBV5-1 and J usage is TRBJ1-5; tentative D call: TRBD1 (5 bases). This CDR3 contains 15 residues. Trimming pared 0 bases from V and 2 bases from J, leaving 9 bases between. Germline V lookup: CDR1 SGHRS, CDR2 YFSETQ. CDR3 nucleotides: TGCGCCAGCAGCTTGGCGGGGGGTCGCAATCAGCCCCAGCATTTT. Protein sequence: CASSLAGGRNQPQHF.

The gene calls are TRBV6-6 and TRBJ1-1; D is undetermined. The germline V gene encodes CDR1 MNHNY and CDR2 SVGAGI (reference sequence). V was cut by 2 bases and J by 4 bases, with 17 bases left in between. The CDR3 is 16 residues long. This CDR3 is CASSYPPIPAATEAFF. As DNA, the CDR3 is TGTGCCAGCAGTTACCCGCCCATCCCTGCGGCCACTGAAGCTTTCTTT.

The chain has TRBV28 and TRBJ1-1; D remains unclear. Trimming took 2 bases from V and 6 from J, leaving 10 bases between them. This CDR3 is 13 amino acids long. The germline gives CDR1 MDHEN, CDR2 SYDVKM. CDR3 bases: TGTGCCAGCAGTTTAGTTCGGTGGGCTGAAGCTTTCTTT. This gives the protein CASSLVRWAEAFF.

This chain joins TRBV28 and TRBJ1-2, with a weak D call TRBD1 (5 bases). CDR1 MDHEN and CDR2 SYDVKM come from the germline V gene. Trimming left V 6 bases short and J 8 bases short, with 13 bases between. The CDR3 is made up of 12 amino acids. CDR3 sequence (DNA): TGTGCCAGCAGCCACAGGACACTCGGCTACACCTTC. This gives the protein CASSHRTLGYTF.

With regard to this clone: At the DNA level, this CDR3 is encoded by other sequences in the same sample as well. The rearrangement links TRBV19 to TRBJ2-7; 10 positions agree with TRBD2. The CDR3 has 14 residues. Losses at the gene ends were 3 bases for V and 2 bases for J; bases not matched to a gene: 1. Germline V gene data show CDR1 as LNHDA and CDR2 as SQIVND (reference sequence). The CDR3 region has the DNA TGTGCCAGTAGTATTAGCGGGAGGCCCTACGAGCAGTACTTC. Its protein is CASSISGRPYEQYF.

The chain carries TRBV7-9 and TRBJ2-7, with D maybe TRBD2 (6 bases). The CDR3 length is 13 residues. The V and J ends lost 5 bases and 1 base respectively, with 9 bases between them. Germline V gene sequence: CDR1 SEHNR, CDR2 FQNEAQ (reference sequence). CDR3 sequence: CASSNGGSYEQYF. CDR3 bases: TGTGCCAGCAGCAATGGGGGGTCCTACGAGCAGTACTTC.

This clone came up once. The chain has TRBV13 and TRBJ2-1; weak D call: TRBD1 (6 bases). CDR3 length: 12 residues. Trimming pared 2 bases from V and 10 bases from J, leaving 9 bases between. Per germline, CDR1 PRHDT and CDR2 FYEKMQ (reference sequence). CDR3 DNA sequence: TGTGCCAGCAGCTTAAGGGGGTACGAGCAGTTCTTC. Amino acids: CASSLRGYEQFF.

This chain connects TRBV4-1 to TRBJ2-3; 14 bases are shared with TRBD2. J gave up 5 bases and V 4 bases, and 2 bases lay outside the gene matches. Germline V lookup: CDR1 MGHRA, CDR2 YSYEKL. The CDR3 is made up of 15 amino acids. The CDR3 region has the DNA TGCGCCAGCAGCCGGGGACTAGCGGGAGAAGATACGCAGTATTTT. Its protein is CASSRGLAGEDTQYF.

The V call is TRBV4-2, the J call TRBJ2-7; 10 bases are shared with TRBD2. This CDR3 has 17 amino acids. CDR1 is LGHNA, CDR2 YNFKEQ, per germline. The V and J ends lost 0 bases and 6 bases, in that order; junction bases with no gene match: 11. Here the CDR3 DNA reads TGTGCCAGCAGCCAAGATGGACTAGCGGTTCTGAGTGTCGAGCAGTACTTC. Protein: CASSQDGLAVLSVEQYF.

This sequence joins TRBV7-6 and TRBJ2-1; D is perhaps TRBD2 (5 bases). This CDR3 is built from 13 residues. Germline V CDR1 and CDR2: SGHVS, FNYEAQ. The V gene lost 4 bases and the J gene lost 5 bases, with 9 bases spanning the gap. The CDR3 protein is CASSSTSDNEQFF. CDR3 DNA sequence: TGTGCCAGCAGCTCCACTAGTGACAATGAGCAGTTCTTC.